The 17 T cell receptor beta chains reported below all come from one sample, sequenced in a study of T cells in narcolepsy. The protocol was immunoSEQ multiplex PCR, while the TCRdb copy is restricted to in-frame clones and leaves out a portion. The profile covers about 20,000 clones, with over 80% appearing a single time and about 1.5% taken by the ten largest. The sequenced sample consisted of memory (CD45RA-) CD4+ T cells from blood. All receptors derive from a human donor in good health.

V usage is TRBV5-5 and J usage is TRBJ1-1; no clear D. Germline CDR1 SGHKS, CDR2 YYEKEE (reference sequence). The ends were cut back, 5 bases at V and 8 bases at J, with 16 bases in the middle. The CDR3 is made up of 13 amino acids. CDR3 sequence reads: CASRPDLRGEAFF. CDR3 DNA: TGTGCCAGCAGACCGGACCTGCGAGGGGAAGCTTTCTTT.

This clone was recorded once. V usage is TRBV6-1 and J usage is TRBJ2-5; TRBD2 matches 10 bases. The CDR3 is 14 amino acids. The V and J ends lost 11 bases and 5 bases, in that order; junction bases with no gene match: 11. Germline CDR1 and CDR2: MNHNS and SASEGT. The CDR3 protein is CAGTGLAGVETQYF. DNA of the CDR3: TGTGCCGGCACGGGCCTAGCGGGAGTTGAGACCCAGTACTTC.

As DNA, the CDR3 is TGTGCCAGCGGACTAGCGATAGAGACCCAGTACTTC. Encoded protein: CASGLAIETQYF. The chain is built from TRBV28 and TRBJ2-5, with 9 positions matching TRBD2. Per the germline V gene, CDR1 is MDHEN and CDR2 is SYDVKM. V shed 8 bases and J 4 bases; nucleotides not matched to a gene: 2. The CDR3 sequence is 12 residues long.

The chain uses TRBV28 and TRBJ1-3; D remains ambiguous. Trimming took 3 bases from V and 0 from J, leaving 3 bases between them. CDR1 MDHEN and CDR2 SYDVKM come from the germline V gene. The CDR3 spans 13 residues. The CDR3 sequence: CASSFISGNTIYF. The CDR3 DNA is TGTGCCAGCAGTTTTATCTCTGGAAACACCATATATTTT.

This chain links TRBV9 with TRBJ2-1, with D perhaps matching TRBD1 or TRBD2 (5 bases each). Germline V gene sequence: CDR1 SGDLS, CDR2 YYNGEE. The CDR3 loop spans 15 amino acids. Trimming took 3 bases from V and 1 from J, leaving 11 bases between them. The CDR3 bases are TGTGCCAGCAGCGGTGAGGGGCGTTCCTACAATGAGCAGTTCTTC. This translates into CASSGEGRSYNEQFF.

The V and J genes are TRBV9 and TRBJ2-1; the D gene is possibly TRBD2 (5 bases). Trimming removed 5 bases from V and 2 bases from J, with 17 bases in between. Germline values: CDR1 SGDLS, CDR2 YYNGEE. The CDR3 has 16 amino acids. The DNA for the CDR3 is TGTGCCAGCAGTGAGGGTTCACTAGTAACCTACAATGAGCAGTTCTTC. It encodes CASSEGSLVTYNEQFF.

V is TRBV18 and J is TRBJ2-7, with D tentatively TRBD2 (6 bases). The V end was cut by 4 bases, the J end by 6 bases, with 19 bases between. In germline, CDR1 is KGHSH, CDR2 LQKENI. The CDR3 is made up of 15 amino acids. The DNA for the CDR3 is TGTGCCAGCTCACGCAACACTAGGACGGAGGGCGAGCAGTACTTC. It is translated as CASSRNTRTEGEQYF. Filled out from reference TRBV18 and TRBJ2-7, the complete variable domain reads NAGVMQNPRHLVRRRGQEARLRCSPMKGHSHVYWYRQLPEEGLKFMVYLQKENIIDESGMPKERFSAEFPKEGPSILRIQQVVRGDSAAYFCASSRNTRTEGEQYFGPGTRLTVT.

The rearrangement links TRBV29-1 to TRBJ2-7; D is perhaps TRBD2 (6 bases). Per the germline V gene, CDR1 is SQVTM and CDR2 is ANQGSEA. The CDR3 spans 12 residues. Trimming took 7 bases from V and 5 from J, leaving 15 bases between them. The CDR3: CSAYKGRNEQYF. Here the CDR3 DNA reads TGCAGCGCCTATAAAGGGAGGAACGAGCAGTACTTC.

This clone has more than one count but fewer than ten. The chain links TRBV10-3 to TRBJ2-7, with TRBD1 matching over 10 bases. The germline gives CDR1 ENHRY, CDR2 SYGVKD. The CDR3 loop spans 14 amino acids. V was clipped by 6 bases and J by 2 bases; unmatched bases: 4. The CDR3 here is CAIRGQGTAYEQYF. CDR3 DNA: TGTGCCATCAGGGGACAGGGGACAGCCTACGAGCAGTACTTC.

The chain is built from TRBV10-3 and TRBJ2-7, with 7 bases lining up with TRBD2. CDR1 ENHRY and CDR2 SYGVKD come from the germline V gene. The CDR3 totals 14 residues. V lost 11 bases, J lost 6 bases, and 16 bases stayed unmatched. The CDR3 region has the DNA TGTGCCTCAGGGTTAAAGCGGGATTCAGGCGAGCAGTACTTC. It yields the protein CASGLKRDSGEQYF.

Notes on this clone: Relative to the germline gene, one junction end is altered; a read error may explain this. V and J are TRBV7-9 and TRBJ1-5, with 8 positions matching TRBD1. The CDR3 extends over 16 amino acids. Germline CDR1 is SEHNR and CDR2 is FQNEAQ (reference sequence). The CDR3 spells CASNLWTGFDNQPQHF. CDR3 bases: TGTGCCAGCAACTTATGGACAGGGTTTGACAATCAGCCCCAGCATTTT.

This chain joins TRBV18 and TRBJ2-2, with D possibly TRBD1 on 5 matching bases. Germline CDR1 is KGHSH and CDR2 is LQKENI. The CDR3 consists of 13 residues. Deletions cut 6 bases from V and 4 bases from J, with 9 bases between. The CDR3: CASSPGFTGELFF. The CDR3 DNA sequence: TGTGCCAGCTCCCCAGGGTTCACCGGGGAGCTGTTTTTT.

The chain combines TRBV20-1 with TRBJ1-2, with no clear D. Trimming removed 5 bases at V and 8 bases at J, with 12 bases between. The CDR3 is 11 residues long. Germline loops: CDR1 DFQATT, CDR2 SNEGSKA (reference sequence). The CDR3 protein is CSAPLIEGYTF. DNA for the CDR3: TGCAGTGCTCCCCTGATAGAGGGCTACACCTTC.

This sequence joins TRBV18 and TRBJ1-3, with D possibly matching TRBD1 (6 bases). In germline, CDR1 is KGHSH, CDR2 LQKENI. This CDR3 region has 19 residues. The V end lost 2 bases, the J end lost 0 bases, and 20 bases lay between the germline ends. Written as DNA, the CDR3 is TGTGCCAGCTCACCAGGATGGGGAACAGGGAAATACTCTGGAAACACCATATATTTT. This codes for CASSPGWGTGKYSGNTIYF. Complete variable domain (other parts from reference TRBV18 and TRBJ1-3): NAGVMQNPRHLVRRRGQEARLRCSPMKGHSHVYWYRQLPEEGLKFMVYLQKENIIDESGMPKERFSAEFPKEGPSILRIQQVVRGDSAAYFCASSPGWGTGKYSGNTIYFGEGSWLTVV.

This sequence joins TRBV6-5 and TRBJ1-2, with D perhaps matching TRBD1 (5 bases). Germline assignment: CDR1 MNHEY and CDR2 SVGAGI. The CDR3 is made up of 15 amino acids. V gave up 6 bases and J gave up 8 bases, with 22 bases separating them. The CDR3: CASRPTLGQGGGYTF. CDR3 in DNA: TGTGCCAGCAGACCAACCCTTGGCCAGGGCGGGGGCTACACCTTC.

The chain joins TRBV29-1 to TRBJ2-3; 10 bases line up with TRBD2. Trimming cost V 8 bases and J 2 bases; bases outside gene matches: 7. The CDR3 totals 14 residues. Germline loops: CDR1 SQVTM, CDR2 ANQGSEA. CDR3 sequence reads: CSSPLAGPTDTQYF. The CDR3 DNA sequence: TGCAGCTCCCCACTAGCGGGGCCCACAGATACGCAGTATTTT.

This clone was picked up one time. The rearrangement joins TRBV5-8 to TRBJ1-1; no definite D call. The CDR3 length is 14 residues. V was trimmed by 4 bases and J by 5 bases, leaving 15 bases between them. CDR1 and CDR2 (germline): SGHTS, YDEGEE. CDR3 coding DNA: TGTGCCAGCAGCACGGCCTTAAGCGGGACTGAAGCTTTCTTT. This encodes CASSTALSGTEAFF.